Listed below are T cell receptor beta chains from one sample, sequenced in a study of T cells after posttransplantation cyclophosphamide. The protocol was immunoSEQ multiplex PCR, while the TCRdb copy is restricted to in-frame clones and leaves out a portion. This record lists about 2,300 clones, none seen once only, and the top ten clones contain roughly a quarter. The material sequenced was PBMCs, taken after an allogeneic stem cell transplant with post-transplant cyclophosphamide. Receptors originate from a female patient in her 60s who received an allogeneic stem cell transplant from an unrelated donor, was CMV-positive, and had acute GVHD only. Some T cells may originate from the graft donor. The CDR3 runs from the conserved cysteine through the conserved F or W. D genes are given only for firm matches. Expanded clones are given a class, and other clones once, few, many or no size at all.

j_gene	abundance	d_gene	v_gene	CDR3aa	CDR3nt
TRBJ2-1	many	TRBD2	TRBV5-1	CASSPVVAGGSYNEQFF	TGCGCCAGCAGCCCGGTGGTAGCGGGAGGCTCCTACAATGAGCAGTTCTTC
TRBJ1-1	.	TRBD1	TRBV7-9	CASSPQTGGNTEAFF	TGTGCCAGCAGCCCCCAGACAGGGGGCAACACTGAAGCTTTCTTT
TRBJ1-1	many	.	TRBV7-6	CASSLVPSGVNTEAFF	TGTGCCAGCAGCTTAGTGCCTAGTGGAGTGAACACTGAAGCTTTCTTT
TRBJ2-2	many	TRBD2	TRBV14	CASSQDGGGPTGELFF	TGTGCCAGCAGCCAAGATGGCGGGGGGCCCACCGGGGAGCTGTTTTTT
TRBJ2-5	many	TRBD2	TRBV11-3	CASSQGLAGVATQYF	TGTGCCAGCAGCCAGGGACTAGCGGGAGTTGCGACCCAGTACTTC
TRBJ1-6	many	.	TRBV28	CASSRLDSNSPLHF	TGTGCCAGCAGTCGCCTGGACTCTAATTCACCCCTCCACTTT
TRBJ2-7	few	.	TRBV4-1	CASSQDWQGPTYEQYF	TGCGCCAGCAGCCAAGATTGGCAGGGCCCTACCTACGAGCAGTACTTC
TRBJ2-1	many	TRBD2	TRBV19	CASSRTSGRSNEQFF	TGTGCCAGTAGTAGAACTAGCGGGAGATCCAATGAGCAGTTCTTC
TRBJ1-2	medium-sized	TRBD1	TRBV18	CASSPSGTANYGYTF	TGTGCCAGCTCACCATCCGGGACAGCTAACTATGGCTACACCTTC
TRBJ1-3	many	TRBD1	TRBV5-1	CASSPGTGGINTIYF	TGCGCCAGCAGCCCCGGGACAGGGGGCATAAACACCATATATTTT
TRBJ2-1	many	TRBD1	TRBV29-1	CSVVGGTGGSYNEQFF	TGCAGCGTTGTGGGGGGGACAGGGGGCTCCTACAATGAGCAGTTCTTC
TRBJ1-2	many	TRBD1	TRBV7-2	CASSLRQGSNYGYTF	TGTGCCAGCAGCCTCCGACAGGGATCTAACTATGGCTACACCTTC
TRBJ1-1	medium-sized	TRBD1	TRBV18	CASSSGTGGTEAFF	TGTGCCAGCTCGTCCGGGACAGGTGGCACTGAAGCTTTCTTT
TRBJ1-1	many	TRBD1	TRBV6-2/TRBV6-3	CASRPGQILEAFF	TGTGCCAGCAGACCGGGACAGATCCTTGAAGCTTTCTTT
TRBJ2-1	many	.	TRBV28	CASSLLAGSYNEQFF	TGTGCCAGCAGTTTATTGGCAGGCTCCTACAATGAGCAGTTCTTC
TRBJ2-5	medium-sized	TRBD1	TRBV5-1	CASSSGQGQETQYF	TGCGCCAGCAGCTCCGGACAGGGCCAAGAGACCCAGTACTTC
TRBJ2-3	many	TRBD2	TRBV5-1	CASSPGTSGGAADTQYF	TGCGCCAGCAGCCCCGGGACTAGCGGGGGGGCCGCAGATACGCAGTATTTT
TRBJ2-1	medium-sized	TRBD2	TRBV10-3	CAISGTSGGYNEQFF	TGTGCCATCAGTGGCACTAGCGGGGGATACAATGAGCAGTTCTTC
TRBJ1-6	many	TRBD1	TRBV7-2	CASSVRQGSNSPLHF	TGTGCCAGCAGCGTAAGACAGGGTAGTAATTCACCCCTCCACTTT
TRBJ2-1	many	.	TRBV6-2/TRBV6-3	CASSTGTEQFF	TGTGCCAGCAGTACGGGGACAGAGCAGTTCTTC
TRBJ2-3	many	TRBD1	TRBV5-1	CASSLDRGWSDTQYF	TGCGCCAGCAGCTTGGACAGGGGGTGGTCAGATACGCAGTATTTT
TRBJ1-5	many	.	TRBV18	CASSPEVGNQPQHF	TGTGCCAGCTCACCAGAGGTTGGCAATCAGCCCCAGCATTTT
TRBJ1-3	many	.	TRBV7-2	CASSSGEWAGNTIYF	TGTGCCAGCAGCTCAGGCGAGTGGGCTGGAAACACCATATATTTT
TRBJ1-1	many	TRBD1	TRBV28	CASCSNFFRGRTEAFF	TGTGCCAGCTGTTCGAATTTTTTCAGGGGGCGGACTGAAGCTTTCTTT
TRBJ1-6	few	.	TRBV6-1	CASSEIPRSPLHF	TGTGCCAGCAGTGAAATCCCTCGTTCACCCCTCCACTTT
TRBJ2-2	many	.	TRBV6-4	CASRGGLAETGELFF	TGTGCCAGCAGAGGGGGGCTAGCGGAGACCGGGGAGCTGTTTTTT
TRBJ2-7	many	TRBD1	TRBV12-3/TRBV12-4	CASSRFRDRGRQYF	TGTGCCAGCAGCCGATTCCGGGACAGGGGACGGCAGTACTTC
TRBJ2-7	.	.	TRBV25-1	CASSQGLYEQYF	TGTGCCAGCAGTCAAGGCCTCTACGAGCAGTACTTC
TRBJ1-5	many	TRBD1	TRBV12-3/TRBV12-4	CASTYTGTGNQPQHF	TGTGCCAGCACCTACACGGGGACAGGCAATCAGCCCCAGCATTTT
TRBJ2-7	many	TRBD1	TRBV24-1	CATSDAGTGAPYEQYF	TGTGCCACCAGTGATGCCGGGACAGGGGCCCCCTACGAGCAGTACTTC
TRBJ2-2	many	.	TRBV6-5	CASSSGGELFF	TGTGCCAGCAGTTCGGGCGGGGAGCTGTTTTTT
TRBJ1-5	few	TRBD1	TRBV28	CASRGGGYSNQPQHF	TGTGCCAGCAGGGGAGGGGGCTATAGCAATCAGCCCCAGCATTTT
TRBJ2-3	many	TRBD1	TRBV5-1	CASSQIGTAGLDTQYF	TGCGCCAGCAGTCAAATCGGGACAGCTGGGTTGGATACGCAGTATTTT
TRBJ2-6	few	TRBD1	TRBV5-1	CASSRGTGGAGVLTF	TGCGCCAGCAGCCGGGGGACAGGGGGAGCGGGCGTCCTGACTTTC
TRBJ2-2	many	TRBD1	TRBV12-3/TRBV12-4	CASILDRVVGELFF	TGTGCCAGCATCCTTGACAGGGTAGTCGGGGAGCTGTTTTTT
TRBJ1-5	many	.	TRBV19	CASSRGGFGGNQPQHF	TGTGCCAGTAGTAGGGGGGGATTTGGCGGCAATCAGCCCCAGCATTTT
TRBJ1-1	many	.	TRBV7-3	CASSSIGTPQKAFF	TGTGCCAGCAGCTCGATCGGGACACCTCAAAAAGCTTTCTTT
TRBJ2-5	.	TRBD2	TRBV6-2/TRBV6-3	CASSYSRQRGASQETQYF	TGTGCCAGCAGTTACTCGAGGCAGCGGGGGGCCTCCCAAGAGACCCAGTACTTC
TRBJ2-3	many	.	TRBV7-3	CASRSIGTDTQYF	TGTGCCAGCAGGTCGATCGGTACAGATACGCAGTATTTT
TRBJ2-7	many	TRBD1	TRBV29-1	CSVIGTGGYEQYF	TGCAGCGTGATTGGGACAGGGGGTTACGAGCAGTACTTC
TRBJ2-7	many	.	TRBV18	CASSPLPGRTGHLYEQYF	TGTGCCAGCTCACCACTTCCCGGGAGGACGGGACACCTCTACGAGCAGTACTTC
TRBJ2-7	many	TRBD1	TRBV6-1	CASSTDRGQFPEQYF	TGTGCCAGCAGCACGGACAGGGGGCAGTTTCCCGAGCAGTACTTC
TRBJ2-1	many	TRBD1	TRBV11-3	CASSLDGTDYNEQFF	TGTGCCAGCAGCTTAGACGGGACAGACTACAATGAGCAGTTCTTC
TRBJ2-2	medium-sized	.	TRBV10-3	CAIGGFSNTGELFF	TGTGCCATCGGGGGGTTCTCGAACACCGGGGAGCTGTTTTTT
TRBJ1-1	many	TRBD1	TRBV6-6	CASTPLRGEGTEAFF	TGTGCCAGCACCCCCCTCAGGGGGGAGGGTACTGAAGCTTTCTTT
TRBJ2-1	few	TRBD2	TRBV7-8	CASSHNAGIAGAAGEQFF	TGTGCCAGCAGCCACAATGCGGGAATAGCGGGGGCGGCGGGGGAGCAGTTCTTC
TRBJ2-1	many	TRBD2	TRBV9	CASSARTSGGYNEQFF	TGTGCCAGCAGCGCGAGAACTAGCGGGGGTTACAATGAGCAGTTCTTC
TRBJ2-7	many	.	TRBV19	CASSPDGYEQYF	TGTGCCAGTAGCCCCGACGGGTACGAGCAGTACTTC
TRBJ1-6	many	TRBD1	TRBV6-1	CASSEDIVGVTGGVYSPLHF	TGTGCCAGCAGTGAAGATATTGTTGGGGTGACAGGGGGCGTTTATTCACCCCTCCACTTT
TRBJ2-3	many	TRBD1	TRBV5-4	CASSKGAGDSDTQYF	TGTGCCAGCAGCAAGGGGGCAGGGGATTCAGATACGCAGTATTTT
TRBJ2-7	medium-sized	.	TRBV5-1	CASSLAAGGLYEQYF	TGCGCCAGCAGCTTGGCGGCAGGGGGACTGTACGAGCAGTACTTC